What follows are 7 T cell receptor beta chains derived from one specimen sequenced in a study of response to subunit inactivated influenza vaccine. TCRdb reprocessed the RT-PCR reads via MiXCR and lists one record per CDR3 protein. The data contain 500,000 to 700,000 distinct CDR3 sequences, approximately 22% of them singletons. These same records also appear under a second study, on T cells expressing NK-cell markers. As that study records: TCR beta cDNA was generated via 5'RACE template switching incorporating UMIs.

Sequenced material: CD4+ T cells sorted from PBMCs, taken approximately 12 days after vaccination. These receptors all stem from a man in his fifties who received an inactivated influenza vaccine.

This clonotype was recorded at least ten times. The chain couples TRBV12-3 or TRBV12-4 to TRBJ1-5; tentative D call: TRBD1 (6 bases). The CDR3 loop spans 14 amino acids. The V end was cut by 2 bases, the J end by 5 bases, with 10 bases between. This CDR3 reads CASSLMGGDQPQHF. The CDR3 region has the DNA TGTGCCAGCAGTTTAATGGGGGGCGATCAGCCCCAGCATTTT.

The genes are TRBV6-2 or TRBV6-3 and TRBJ2-7; the D call may be TRBD1 or TRBD2 (5 bases each). V was cut by 8 bases and J by 6 bases, with 14 bases left in between. CDR1 is MNHEY and CDR2 is SVGEGT in the germline V gene. The CDR3 extends over 12 amino acids. CDR3 region: CASLRSRGEQYF. The CDR3 DNA reads as TGTGCCAGCTTACGGTCGAGGGGCGAGCAGTACTTC.

The genes are TRBV7-9 and TRBJ1-6; unclear D gene. The CDR3 covers 15 residues. Germline-derived CDR1 and CDR2 are SEHNR and FQNEAQ (reference sequence). The V end lost 3 bases, the J end lost 9 bases, and 15 bases lay between the germline ends. CDR3 residues: CASSFSWTNGSPLHF. The CDR3 DNA is TGTGCCAGCAGCTTTTCGTGGACCAACGGTTCACCCCTCCACTTT.

This clonotype was counted between two and nine times. The chain is built from TRBV5-1 and TRBJ2-7, with 9 bases lining up with TRBD2. Losses at the gene ends were 3 bases for V and 1 base for J; bases not matched to a gene: 8. Germline-derived CDR1 and CDR2 are SGHRS and YFSETQ. This CDR3 has 16 residues. CDR3 region: CASSSYSGGPSYEQYF. CDR3 sequence (DNA): TGCGCCAGCAGCTCTTATAGCGGGGGCCCTTCCTACGAGCAGTACTTC.

J is TRBJ2-7 and V is TRBV12-3 or TRBV12-4; 11 nucleotides align to TRBD2. V lost 6 bases and J lost 5; bases outside the gene matches: 3. CDR3 length equals 13 residues. In DNA, the CDR3 is TGTGCCAGCAGACTAGCGGGAGCAAACGAGCAGTACTTC. As protein: CASRLAGANEQYF.

This clonotype was counted only a few times. The genes are TRBV5-1 and TRBJ2-7; no clear D. CDR3 length: 15 amino acids. Trimming removed 0 bases at V and 2 bases at J, with 12 bases between. CDR1 SGHRS and CDR2 YFSETQ come from the germline V gene. The CDR3 region has the DNA TGCGCCAGCAGCTTGGCCCTGGGGATGACCTACGAGCAGTACTTC. This gives the protein CASSLALGMTYEQYF.

This clonotype was counted between two and nine times. This CDR3 reads CSADRTDTQYF. In DNA form, the CDR3 reads TGCAGTGCAGACCGCACAGATACGCAGTATTTT. The chain uses TRBV20-1 and TRBJ2-3; D not resolved. Germline V CDR1 and CDR2: DFQATT, SNEGSKA (reference sequence). The CDR3 runs 11 residues. V lost 6 bases and J lost 1, with 5 bases in between.